These 27 T cell receptor beta chains were sequenced from one sample in a study of cytomegalovirus exposure and HLA in healthy donors. PCR employed 60 Vbeta and 13 Jbeta primers. Sequencing used immunoSEQ multiplex PCR; TCRdb keeps in-frame clones, though not all of them. The data show some 150,000 clones, with around 79% seen just once and over 0.6% held by the top ten. Specimen: PBMCs. The receptors were gathered from a male donor in good health and CMV-seronegative.

The rearrangement joins TRBV19 to TRBJ2-3; TRBD1 aligns across 7 bases. This CDR3 spans 14 amino acids. Germline V lookup: CDR1 LNHDA, CDR2 SQIVND (reference sequence). Unmatched junction bases numbered 4, after V lost 4 bases and J lost 3 bases. In nucleotides, the CDR3 is TGTGCCAGTAGTAGTGAGGGGGCGACAGATACGCAGTATTTT. It is translated as CASSSEGATDTQYF.

The V call is TRBV30, the J call TRBJ1-1; D gene unclear. CDR1 GTSNPN and CDR2 SVGIG come from the germline V gene (reference sequence). V lost 2 bases and J 6 bases, leaving 13 bases between the germline ends. The CDR3 contains 13 residues. This CDR3 is CAWSFPLFAEAFF. CDR3 nucleotide sequence: TGTGCCTGGAGTTTTCCCCTCTTTGCTGAAGCTTTCTTT.

The chain combines TRBV9 with TRBJ2-2, with 15 bases aligning to TRBD2. The germline gives CDR1 SGDLS, CDR2 YYNGEE. The CDR3 has 17 residues. J lost 3 bases, V lost 4 bases, and 4 bases had no gene match. The CDR3 nucleotides are TGTGCCAGCAGCCCCCGGACTAGCGGGAGGGACACCGGGGAGCTGTTTTTT. This encodes CASSPRTSGRDTGELFF.

V gene TRBV11-2 combines with J gene TRBJ2-7; TRBD1 matches at 10 bases. V gave up 5 bases and J gave up 0 bases; unmatched junction bases: 7. Germline V CDR1 and CDR2: SGHAT, FQNNGV. The CDR3 totals 16 residues. The CDR3 DNA reads as TGTGCCAGCAGCCGCCGGACAGGGGGAGTCTCCTACGAGCAGTACTTC. This encodes CASSRRTGGVSYEQYF.

This rearrangement joins TRBV9 to TRBJ1-2; no firm D call. With 0 bases removed from V and 1 base from J, the gap between germline ends came to 10 bases. This CDR3 is 15 amino acids long. Per the germline V gene, CDR1 is SGDLS and CDR2 is YYNGEE. DNA for the CDR3: TGTGCCAGCAGCGTAGTCCCGGGATATAACTATGGCTACACCTTC. This codes for CASSVVPGYNYGYTF. Supplemented by reference TRBV9 and TRBJ1-2, the full variable domain reads DSGVTQTPKHLITATGQRVTLRCSPRSGDLSVYWYQQSLDQGLQFLIQYYNGEERAKGNILERFSAQQFPDLHSELNLSSLELGDSALYFCASSVVPGYNYGYTFGSGTRLTVV.

The V call is TRBV29-1, the J call TRBJ2-3, with D unresolved. The CDR3 consists of 15 residues. V gave up 5 bases and J gave up 1 base, with 16 bases separating them. Germline-derived CDR1 and CDR2 are SQVTM and ANQGSEA. Here the CDR3 DNA reads TGCAGCGTTCAACTTCCTGTCATTGGCACAGATACGCAGTATTTT. Translation: CSVQLPVIGTDTQYF.

The CDR3 DNA reads TGTGCCAGCAGCGTCAGGGGCGGCTACACCTTC. Its translation is CASSVRGGYTF. The chain joins TRBV2 to TRBJ1-2; possibly TRBD1 for D (6 bases). The CDR3 runs to 11 residues. CDR1 and CDR2 (germline): SNHLY, FYNNEI. With 6 bases removed from V and 8 bases from J, the gap between germline ends came to 10 bases.

V and J are TRBV5-1 and TRBJ1-4; no clear D. Germline V gene sequence: CDR1 SGHRS, CDR2 YFSETQ. V lost 5 bases to trimming and J lost 5 bases, with 16 bases between them. CDR3 size: 15 residues. The CDR3 region is CASRLIPGTNEKLFF. The CDR3, as DNA: TGCGCCAGCAGGTTAATACCGGGAACCAATGAAAAACTGTTTTTT.

The chain carries TRBV6-6 and TRBJ2-1; D is possibly TRBD2 (5 bases). The CDR3 consists of 16 residues. The germline V gene encodes CDR1 MNHNY and CDR2 SVGAGI (reference sequence). Trimming stripped 5 bases from V and 4 bases from J, with 18 bases between. The CDR3 coding sequence is TGTGCCAGCAGTACTTCCGGCAGCGGCAGTTACAATGAGCAGTTCTTC. Translating gives CASSTSGSGSYNEQFF.

As concerns this clone: Compared with germline, one end of the junction differs, possibly owing to a read error. V is TRBV7-9 and J is TRBJ1-1, with no clear D. Germline values: CDR1 SEHNR, CDR2 FQNEAQ (reference sequence). This CDR3 has 18 residues. As DNA, the CDR3 is TGTTCCAGCAGCTCACCTATTACCCTGGCCACGGGGAACACTGAAGCTTTCTTT. Its translation: CSSSSPITLATGNTEAFF.

This clone has a handful of counts. The chain joins TRBV27 to TRBJ1-2, with D maybe TRBD1 (5 bases). Germline V gene data show CDR1 as MNHEY and CDR2 as SMNVEV (reference sequence). This CDR3 is 14 amino acids long. Trimming took off 8 bases at V and 2 bases at J, with 15 bases between the two ends. DNA for the CDR3: TGTGCCAGCGGAGTCCGCGGGGGAAACTATGGCTACACCTTC. Its protein is CASGVRGGNYGYTF.

This chain uses TRBV6-5 with TRBJ2-7; 7 positions agree with TRBD2. The CDR3 spans 16 residues. The junction had 13 bases not matched to a gene; V was cut back by 3 bases and J by 5 bases. CDR1 MNHEY and CDR2 SVGAGI come from the germline V gene. The CDR3 loop is CASSYSSGALWDEQYF. The CDR3 DNA follows: TGTGCCAGCAGTTATTCTAGCGGCGCCCTCTGGGACGAGCAGTACTTC.

This clone was found a few times. This rearrangement joins TRBV5-1 to TRBJ1-1, with D perhaps TRBD1 (6 bases). In germline, CDR1 is SGHRS, CDR2 YFSETQ. V lost 1 base, J lost 6 bases, and 10 bases lay in between. There are 13 residues in the CDR3. CDR3 residues: CASSLIRQAEAFF. The CDR3 coding sequence is TGCGCCAGCAGCTTGATTAGACAGGCTGAAGCTTTCTTT.

The sample holds one count of this clone. One junction end does not reproduce the germline sequence, and a read error may be involved. In the same sample, other DNA sequences code for this CDR3. This sequence joins TRBV7-9 and TRBJ2-5, with 8 bases matching TRBD2. Germline assignment: CDR1 SEHNR and CDR2 FQNEAQ (reference sequence). The CDR3 has 15 amino acids. The CDR3 DNA follows: TGCGCCAGCAGCCCAGCCCGGGGGGGCGTTGAGACCCAGTACTTC. It translates to CASSPARGGVETQYF.

CDR3 amino acids: CASSRGGAEAFF. CDR3 bases: TGTGCCAGCAGCCGGGGGGGGGCGGAAGCTTTCTTT. J is TRBJ1-1 and V is TRBV9; the D gene is possibly TRBD1 (6 bases). Germline V CDR1 and CDR2: SGDLS, YYNGEE. V lost 4 bases, J lost 8 bases, and 12 bases lay in between. This CDR3 region has 12 residues.

The chain carries TRBV5-1 and TRBJ2-1, with D possibly matching TRBD2 (6 bases). The germline V and J ends were trimmed by 2 bases and 0 bases, with 9 bases remaining between them. This CDR3 is built from 15 residues. Germline V gene sequence: CDR1 SGHRS, CDR2 YFSETQ. CDR3 sequence: CASSFSGSSYNEQFF. Here the CDR3 DNA reads TGCGCCAGCAGCTTTAGCGGTAGCTCCTACAATGAGCAGTTCTTC.

The gene calls are TRBV30 and TRBJ2-7; D is perhaps TRBD2 (7 bases). From germline, CDR1 is GTSNPN and CDR2 SVGIG (reference sequence). V lost 7 bases, J lost 0 bases, and 16 bases lay in between. This CDR3 is built from 14 residues. The CDR3 DNA sequence: TGTGCCTTCCGGGGGGCGGGTAGCTCCTACGAGCAGTACTTC. Amino acid sequence: CAFRGAGSSYEQYF.

This clone is a singleton in its sample. The chain recombines TRBV7-8 with TRBJ2-5; TRBD1 agrees at 7 bases. This CDR3 has 14 amino acids. V dropped 4 bases and J dropped 1; count of bases not matched to a gene: 3. CDR1 SGHVS and CDR2 FQNEAQ come from the germline V gene. CDR3 loop: CASSSDRAQETQYF. The DNA for the CDR3 is TGTGCCAGCAGCTCTGACAGGGCCCAAGAGACCCAGTACTTC.

In its sample, this clone was seen a few times. V is TRBV7-3 and J is TRBJ1-2; 7 bases match TRBD1. Germline V lookup: CDR1 SGHTA, CDR2 FQGTGA. This CDR3 contains 15 residues. V gave up 0 bases and J gave up 2 bases; unmatched junction bases: 3. CDR3 amino acids: CASSLTLQGNYGYTF. The CDR3 coding sequence is TGTGCCAGCAGCTTAACGTTACAGGGGAACTATGGCTACACCTTC. The full variable domain, its missing parts supplied by reference TRBV7-3 and TRBJ1-2, is GAGVSQTPSNKVTEKGKYVELRCDPISGHTALYWYRQSLGQGPEFLIYFQGTGAADDSGLPNDRFFAVRPEGSVSTLKIQRTERGDSAVYLCASSLTLQGNYGYTFGSGTRLTVV.

This sequence joins TRBV13 and TRBJ2-5; TRBD2 might be the D (7 bases). The CDR3 contains 15 residues. Trimming pared 4 bases from V and 5 bases from J, leaving 17 bases between. From germline, CDR1 is PRHDT and CDR2 FYEKMQ (reference sequence). CDR3 sequence reads: CASSYLGGARETQYF. The CDR3 region has the DNA TGTGCCAGCAGCTACCTGGGGGGGGCCAGGGAGACCCAGTACTTC.

The chain carries TRBV27 and TRBJ1-3; D is possibly TRBD1 (6 bases). Trimming took off 5 bases at V and 2 bases at J, with 10 bases between the two ends. Germline V CDR1 and CDR2: MNHEY, SMNVEV (reference sequence). The CDR3 has 14 residues. The CDR3, as DNA: TGTGCCAGCAGTCCCCCAGGGGCTGGAAACACCATATATTTT. Protein: CASSPPGAGNTIYF.

This sequence joins TRBV6-1 and TRBJ2-5, with 10 bases fitting TRBD1. V shed 5 bases and J 4 bases; nucleotides not matched to a gene: 4. CDR1 and CDR2 (germline): MNHNS, SASEGT. The CDR3 runs 14 residues. Here the CDR3 reads CASSFRDRGETQYF. CDR3 bases: TGTGCCAGCAGTTTCCGGGACAGGGGAGAGACCCAGTACTTC.

The chain is built from TRBV7-8 and TRBJ1-5, with a possible D match to TRBD1 (5 bases). Germline-derived CDR1 and CDR2 are SGHVS and FQNEAQ. With 1 base removed from V and 0 bases from J, the gap between germline ends came to 10 bases. The CDR3 consists of 16 residues. The CDR3 DNA reads as TGTGCCAGCAGCTTAGAAGGGGTCTATAGCAATCAGCCCCAGCATTTT. Protein sequence: CASSLEGVYSNQPQHF.

The chain combines TRBV5-4 with TRBJ2-3, with 8 bases aligning to TRBD1. Germline values: CDR1 SGHNT, CDR2 YYREEE (reference sequence). The CDR3 covers 17 residues. After removal of 4 bases from V and 3 bases from J, the junction contained 13 bases not matched to a gene. CDR3 nucleotides: TGTGCCAGCAGCCAGGATTGGGGAGGACAGGGAACAGATACGCAGTATTTT. This encodes CASSQDWGGQGTDTQYF. Filled out from reference TRBV5-4 and TRBJ2-3, the complete variable domain reads ETGVTQSPTHLIKTRGQQVTLRCSSQSGHNTVSWYQQALGQGPQFIFQYYREEENGRGNFPPRFSGLQFPNYSSELNVNALELDDSALYLCASSQDWGGQGTDTQYFGPGTRLTVL.

There are a few counts of this clone. The chain couples TRBV5-6 to TRBJ2-7, with D perhaps matching TRBD2 (5 bases). The CDR3 has 14 amino acids. The germline V gene has CDR1 SGHDT and CDR2 YYEEEE. Trimming pared 0 bases from V and 7 bases from J, leaving 14 bases between. The CDR3 bases are TGTGCCAGCAGCTTGGGCGGGTACACGGGGGAGCAGTACTTC. Its translation is CASSLGGYTGEQYF.

The genes are TRBV4-1 and TRBJ2-1; 7 bases fit TRBD2. This CDR3 is 17 amino acids long. The germline V gene has CDR1 MGHRA and CDR2 YSYEKL. The junction had 13 bases not matched to a gene; V was cut back by 1 base and J by 7 bases. Written as DNA, the CDR3 is TGCGCCAGCAGCCAAGGGTTTGGGGGAGGGTATGCTAATGAGCAGTTCTTC. This codes for CASSQGFGGGYANEQFF.

The chain is built from TRBV27 and TRBJ2-7; no definite D call. V was clipped by 5 bases and J by 6 bases, with 11 bases between them. Germline-derived CDR1 and CDR2 are MNHEY and SMNVEV (reference sequence). CDR3 size: 12 residues. The CDR3 reads CASSPLYGEQYF. The CDR3, as DNA: TGTGCCAGCAGTCCTCTATATGGCGAGCAGTACTTC.